These 12 T cell receptor beta chains originate from one sample sequenced in a study of T cell repertoires in cytomegalovirus infection. One entry per CDR3 protein results from TCRdb running MiXCR on the reads. There are some 800,000 distinct CDR3 sequences in the sample; about 30% occur only once, and 12% lies in the top ten. Antigens for these TCRs are unknown. The sequences come from cultured CD8+ T cells from PBMCs, collected from culture after CMV antigen stimulation. These receptors all stem from a human donor in good health (CMV status not recorded). Some clones in this sample may be carry-over from other donors' samples.

This clonotype came up many times. The J gene is TRBJ1-6, the V gene TRBV7-8; the D gene is possibly TRBD1 (5 bases). CDR1 and CDR2 from the germline V gene are SGHVS and FQNEAQ. This CDR3 is 15 amino acids long. Trimming removed 5 bases from V and 7 bases from J, with 15 bases in between. This CDR3 is CASSLTGTENSPLHF. In nucleotides, the CDR3 is TGTGCCAGCAGCCTAACCGGGACGGAGAATTCACCCCTCCACTTT.

The rearrangement links TRBV7-9 to TRBJ2-5; tentatively, D is TRBD1 or TRBD2 (6 bases each). This CDR3 has 13 residues. From germline, CDR1 is SEHNR and CDR2 FQNEAQ (reference sequence). V lost 7 bases and J 4 bases, leaving 13 bases between the germline ends. CDR3 DNA: TGTGCCAGCATCGAGGGGGGATCAGAGACCCAGTACTTC. This sequence encodes CASIEGGSETQYF.

The rearrangement uses TRBV6-5 and TRBJ1-5; D gene uncertain. The length of the CDR3 is 13 residues. CDR1 MNHEY and CDR2 SVGAGI come from the germline V gene. Trimming stripped 5 bases from V and 10 bases from J, with 15 bases between. The CDR3 DNA sequence: TGTGCCAGCAGTACCCCAATGAAGGGCCCCCAGCATTTT. Protein: CASSTPMKGPQHF.

The chain joins TRBV7-9 to TRBJ2-5; TRBD2 might be the D (6 bases). V was pared by 1 base and J by 5 bases, with 11 bases between. Per the germline V gene, CDR1 is SEHNR and CDR2 is FQNEAQ (reference sequence). The CDR3 has 14 residues. CDR3: CASSLEEGIETQYF. Here the CDR3 DNA reads TGTGCCAGCAGCTTAGAGGAGGGAATTGAGACCCAGTACTTC. Drawing the rest from reference TRBV7-9 and TRBJ2-5, the complete variable domain is DTGVSQNPRHKITKRGQNVTFRCDPISEHNRLYWYRQTLGQGPEFLTYFQNEAQLEKSRLLSDRFSAERPKGSFSTLEIQRTEQGDSAMYLCASSLEEGIETQYFGPGTRLLVL.

This chain joins TRBV7-9 and TRBJ1-1, with TRBD1 matching 8 bases. The germline gives CDR1 SEHNR, CDR2 FQNEAQ (reference sequence). This CDR3 spans 13 amino acids. V lost 1 base to trimming and J lost 7 bases; unmatched junction nucleotides: 2. Here the CDR3 DNA reads TGTGCCAGCAGCTTAGTAGGGACAGGTGAAGCTTTCTTT. Its translation is CASSLVGTGEAFF.

The rearrangement uses TRBV19 and TRBJ1-2, with D tentatively TRBD1 (6 bases). Per germline, CDR1 LNHDA and CDR2 SQIVND (reference sequence). The V end was cut by 3 bases, the J end by 2 bases, with 13 bases between. CDR3 size: 15 residues. CDR3 coding DNA: TGTGCCAGTAGTATGGTTCAGGGGTCAAACTATGGCTACACCTTC. It codes for CASSMVQGSNYGYTF.

This clonotype showed up just a few times. The chain employs TRBV27 and TRBJ1-1, with TRBD1 matching 7 bases. The CDR3 loop spans 14 amino acids. Trimming cost V 6 bases and J 6 bases; bases outside gene matches: 10. CDR1 and CDR2 from the germline V gene are MNHEY and SMNVEV (reference sequence). The chain's CDR3 is CASRQGQSSAEAFF. In DNA form, the CDR3 reads TGTGCCAGCAGGCAGGGACAGTCCTCCGCTGAAGCTTTCTTT.

This clonotype came up many times. V is TRBV12-3 or TRBV12-4 and J is TRBJ2-2, with TRBD1 as a possible D gene (6 bases). The CDR3 spans 16 residues. V was clipped by 5 bases and J by 0 bases, with 13 bases between them. The CDR3, as DNA: TGTGCCAGCAGTCCCGGGGCAGGGGCGAACACCGGGGAGCTGTTTTTT. Its protein product is CASSPGAGANTGELFF.

Written as DNA, the CDR3 is TGTGCCACCAGCAGAGACCCAGGGATGAATTCACCCCTCCACTTT. This sequence encodes CATSRDPGMNSPLHF. The chain uses TRBV15 and TRBJ1-6, with D tentatively TRBD1 (5 bases). The V end was cut by 0 bases, the J end by 7 bases, with 10 bases between. The germline V gene has CDR1 LNHNV and CDR2 YYDKDF (reference sequence). CDR3 size: 15 residues.

CDR3 DNA: TGTGCCAGCAGCCCCACGGGGGGCGCGGTGACCGGGGAGCTGTTTTTT. Its translation: CASSPTGGAVTGELFF. J is TRBJ2-2 and V is TRBV7-9, with a possible D match to TRBD2 (7 bases). V was shortened by 5 bases and J by 5 bases, with 18 bases between the two germline ends. This CDR3 is 16 amino acids long. The germline CDR1 and CDR2 sequences are SEHNR and FQNEAQ (reference sequence).

The CDR3 here is CASRNRQNTEAFF. CDR3 nucleotide sequence: TGTGCCAGTAGAAACAGGCAGAACACTGAAGCTTTCTTT. The J gene is TRBJ1-1, the V gene TRBV19, with D maybe TRBD1 (5 bases). The CDR3 length is 13 residues. Germline CDR1 and CDR2: LNHDA and SQIVND (reference sequence). The ends were cut back, 6 bases at V and 1 base at J, with 9 bases in the middle.

This clonotype was counted between two and nine times. This may be a read error: a much more frequent sequence differs by one nucleotide. This chain connects TRBV11-2 to TRBJ1-1; D remains unclear. Germline V gene data show CDR1 as SGHAT and CDR2 as FQNNGV. The germline V and J ends were trimmed by 3 bases and 1 base, with 6 bases remaining between them. The CDR3 runs to 13 residues. This chain's CDR3 is CASSFGWNTEAFF. The CDR3 DNA reads as TGTGCCAGCAGCTTTGGGTGGAACACTGAAGCTTTCTTT.